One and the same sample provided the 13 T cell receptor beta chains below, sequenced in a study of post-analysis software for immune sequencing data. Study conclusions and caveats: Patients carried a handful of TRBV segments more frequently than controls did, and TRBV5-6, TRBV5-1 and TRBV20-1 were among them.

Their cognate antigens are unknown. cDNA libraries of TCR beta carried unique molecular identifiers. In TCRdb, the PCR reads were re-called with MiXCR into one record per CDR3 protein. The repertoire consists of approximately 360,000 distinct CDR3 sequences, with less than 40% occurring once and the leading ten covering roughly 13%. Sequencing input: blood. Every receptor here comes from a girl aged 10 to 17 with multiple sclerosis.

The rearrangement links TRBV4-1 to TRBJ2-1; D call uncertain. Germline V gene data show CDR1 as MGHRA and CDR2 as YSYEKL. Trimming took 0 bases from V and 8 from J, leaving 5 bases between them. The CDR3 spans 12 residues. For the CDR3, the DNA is TGCGCCAGCAGCCAAGAGGACGATGAGCAGTTCTTC. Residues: CASSQEDDEQFF.

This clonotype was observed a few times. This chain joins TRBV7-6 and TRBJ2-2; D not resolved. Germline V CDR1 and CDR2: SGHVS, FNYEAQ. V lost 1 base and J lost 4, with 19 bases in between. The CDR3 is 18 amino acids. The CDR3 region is CASSLGLRSARFTGELFF. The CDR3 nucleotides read TGTGCCAGCAGCTTAGGATTAAGGTCTGCCCGTTTCACCGGGGAGCTGTTTTTT.

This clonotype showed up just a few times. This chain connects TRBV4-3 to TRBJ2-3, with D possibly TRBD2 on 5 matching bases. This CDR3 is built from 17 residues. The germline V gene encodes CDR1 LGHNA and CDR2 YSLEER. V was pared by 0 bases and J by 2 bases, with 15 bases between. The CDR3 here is CASSQDPLAGVTDTQYF. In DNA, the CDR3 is TGCGCCAGCAGCCAAGATCCTTTGGCCGGGGTCACAGATACGCAGTATTTT.

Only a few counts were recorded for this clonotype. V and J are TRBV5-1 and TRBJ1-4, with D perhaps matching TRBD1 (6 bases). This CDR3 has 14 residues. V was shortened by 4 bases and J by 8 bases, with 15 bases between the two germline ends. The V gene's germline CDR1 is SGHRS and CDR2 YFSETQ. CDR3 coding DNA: TGCGCCAGCAGCGATCACAGGGACGGCGAAAAACTGTTTTTT. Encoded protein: CASSDHRDGEKLFF.

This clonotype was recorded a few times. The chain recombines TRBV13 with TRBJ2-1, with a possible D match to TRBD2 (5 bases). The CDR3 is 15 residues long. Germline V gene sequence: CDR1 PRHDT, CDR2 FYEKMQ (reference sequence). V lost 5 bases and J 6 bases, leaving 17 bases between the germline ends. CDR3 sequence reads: CASSPRPSGVNEQFF. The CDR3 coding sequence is TGTGCCAGCAGCCCGCGCCCGAGCGGAGTCAATGAGCAGTTCTTC. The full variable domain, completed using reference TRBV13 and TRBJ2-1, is AAGVIQSPRHLIKEKRETATLKCYPIPRHDTVYWYQQGPGQDPQFLISFYEKMQSDKGSIPDRFSAQQFSDYHSELNMSSLELGDSALYFCASSPRPSGVNEQFFGPGTRLTVL.

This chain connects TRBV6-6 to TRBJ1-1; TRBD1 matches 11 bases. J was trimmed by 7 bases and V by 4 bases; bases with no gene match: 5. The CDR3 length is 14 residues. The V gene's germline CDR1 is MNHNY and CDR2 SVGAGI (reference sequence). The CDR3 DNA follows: TGTGCCAGCAGTTTGGGACAGGGGGATAATGAAGCTTTCTTT. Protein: CASSLGQGDNEAFF.

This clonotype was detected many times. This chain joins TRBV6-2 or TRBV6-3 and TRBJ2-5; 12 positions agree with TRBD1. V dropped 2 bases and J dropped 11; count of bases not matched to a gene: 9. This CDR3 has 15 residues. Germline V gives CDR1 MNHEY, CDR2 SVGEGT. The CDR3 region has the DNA TGTGCCAGCAGTTACCTTCCGGGACAGGGGGCGAAGCAGTACTTC. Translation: CASSYLPGQGAKQYF.

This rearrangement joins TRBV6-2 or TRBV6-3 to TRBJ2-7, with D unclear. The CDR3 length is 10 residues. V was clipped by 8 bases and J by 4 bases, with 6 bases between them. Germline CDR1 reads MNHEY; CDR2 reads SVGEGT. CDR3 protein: CASGVYEQYF. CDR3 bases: TGTGCCAGCGGAGTATACGAGCAGTACTTC.

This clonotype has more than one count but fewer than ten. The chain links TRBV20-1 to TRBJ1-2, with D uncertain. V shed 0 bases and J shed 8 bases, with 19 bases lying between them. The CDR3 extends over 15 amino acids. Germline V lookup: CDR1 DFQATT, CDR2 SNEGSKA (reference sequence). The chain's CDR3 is CSARDARGIGGGYTF. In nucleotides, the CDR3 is TGCAGTGCTAGAGACGCCCGCGGAATAGGTGGCGGCTACACCTTC.

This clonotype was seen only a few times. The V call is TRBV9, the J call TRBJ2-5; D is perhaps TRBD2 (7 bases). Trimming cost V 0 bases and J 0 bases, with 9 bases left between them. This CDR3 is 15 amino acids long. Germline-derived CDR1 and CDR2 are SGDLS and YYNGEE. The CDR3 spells CASSVGGGYQETQYF. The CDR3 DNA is TGTGCCAGCAGCGTAGGGGGGGGCTACCAAGAGACCCAGTACTTC.

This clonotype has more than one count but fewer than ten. CDR3 sequence: CASSRGGRNGYTF. Here the CDR3 DNA reads TGTGCCAGCAGTAGAGGGGGGAGAAACGGCTACACCTTC. The chain is built from TRBV27 and TRBJ1-2, with D possibly being TRBD1 (6 bases). Germline V gives CDR1 MNHEY, CDR2 SMNVEV (reference sequence). V was pared by 5 bases and J by 8 bases, with 15 bases between. The length of the CDR3 is 13 residues.

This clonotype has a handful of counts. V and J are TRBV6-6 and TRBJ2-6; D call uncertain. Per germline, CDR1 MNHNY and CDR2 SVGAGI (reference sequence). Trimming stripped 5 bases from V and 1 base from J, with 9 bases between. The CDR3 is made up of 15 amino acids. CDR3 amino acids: CASSDAYSGANVLTF. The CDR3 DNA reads TGTGCCAGCAGTGATGCTTATTCTGGGGCCAACGTCCTGACTTTC.

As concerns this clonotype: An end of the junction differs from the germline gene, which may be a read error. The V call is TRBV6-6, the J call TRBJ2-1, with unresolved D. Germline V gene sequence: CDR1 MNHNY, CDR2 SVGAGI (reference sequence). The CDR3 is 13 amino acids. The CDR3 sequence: CASRTTNYNEQFF. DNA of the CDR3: TGTGCCAGCAGGACGACCAACTACAATGAGCAGTTTTTC.